The sequence of this T cell receptor beta chain was determined in a study of cytomegalovirus exposure and HLA in healthy donors. Germline values: CDR1 LNHDA, CDR2 SQIVND (reference sequence). Germline trimming cut 9 bases from V and 9 bases from J; bases unmatched to any gene: 8. There are 13 residues in the CDR3. Primers included in the PCR were 60 Vbeta and 13 Jbeta primers. Measured with immunoSEQ multiplex PCR; TCRdb has only the in-frame clones, and not every one. Here the sample spans around 100,000 clones, roughly 70% being singletons. A remark on this clone: The antigen is undetermined.

Study results and caveats: In a later analysis, at a false discovery rate of 0.05, 15,000 to 20,000 TCR beta sequences matched HLA alleles. Trimming of TCR beta V- and J-genes showed a link, identified in a later analysis, to a missense DCLRE1C variant.

Among the donors, all were healthy bone marrow donors. Material for sequencing was PBMCs. The TCR was taken from a man aged 35-49 years in good health and CMV-seropositive. The chain uses TRBV19 and TRBJ2-1; 10 bases are shared with TRBD1. CDR3 sequence: CASTDGQGGEQFF. CDR3 bases: TGTGCCAGCACTGATGGACAGGGGGGTGAGCAGTTCTTC.